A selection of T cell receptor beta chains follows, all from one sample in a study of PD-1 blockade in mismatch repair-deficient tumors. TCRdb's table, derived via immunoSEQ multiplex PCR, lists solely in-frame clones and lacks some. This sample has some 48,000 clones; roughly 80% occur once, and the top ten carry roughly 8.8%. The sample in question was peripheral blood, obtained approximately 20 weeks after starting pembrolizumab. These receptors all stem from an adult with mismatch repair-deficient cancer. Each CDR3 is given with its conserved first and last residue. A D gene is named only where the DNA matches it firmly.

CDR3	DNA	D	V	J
CASSEAPRQSYGYTF	TGTGCCAGCAGTGAAGCGCCGAGACAGTCCTATGGCTACACCTTC	.	TRBV6-1	TRBJ1-2
CASSYRSENTEAFF	TGTGCCAGCAGTTACAGATCCGAGAACACTGAAGCTTTCTTT	.	TRBV6-5	TRBJ1-1
CAIRGVEGTETQYF	TGTGCCATCAGGGGGGTGGAAGGGACGGAGACCCAGTACTTC	.	TRBV10-3	TRBJ2-5
CASSALLADPLVSYNEQFF	TGTGCCAGCAGTGCCCTACTAGCGGACCCTTTGGTTTCCTACAATGAGCAGTTCTTC	TRBD2	TRBV2	TRBJ2-1
CASTVDRVFSVNTEAFF	TGTGCCAGCACCGTGGACAGGGTGTTTTCGGTGAACACTGAAGCTTTCTTT	TRBD1	TRBV5-6	TRBJ1-1
CASSPSGGQETQYF	TGCGCCAGCAGTCCTAGCGGGGGACAAGAGACCCAGTACTTC	TRBD2	TRBV10-2	TRBJ2-5
CASSTGKETQYF	TGTGCCAGCAGTACAGGGAAAGAGACCCAGTACTTC	.	TRBV5-5	TRBJ2-5
CASSQDLSSYEQYF	TGTGCCAGCAGCCAAGATTTATCAAGCTACGAGCAGTACTTC	.	TRBV4-2	TRBJ2-7
CSVVAGGGTEAFF	TGCAGCGTTGTGGCGGGTGGAGGAACTGAAGCTTTCTTT	.	TRBV29-1	TRBJ1-1
CASSYGDWTLAEAFF	TGTGCCAGCAGTTATGGAGACTGGACATTGGCTGAAGCTTTCTTT	.	TRBV6-6	TRBJ1-1
CASSGANSGANVLTF	TGTGCCAGCAGCGGAGCGAACTCTGGGGCCAACGTCCTGACTTTC	.	TRBV9	TRBJ2-6
CASSLGENEQYF	TGTGCCAGCAGCTTAGGTGAGAACGAGCAGTACTTC	.	TRBV13	TRBJ2-7